The rows below give T cell receptor beta chains drawn from one sample of a study of control samples from healthy donors and cancer patients. Measured with immunoSEQ multiplex PCR; TCRdb has only the in-frame clones, and not every one. The sample has 150,000 to 200,000 clones; around 96% are singletons. Material for sequencing was blood. These receptors all stem from a woman in her thirties or forties in good health. CDR3s include the opening cysteine and the closing phenylalanine or tryptophan. Fields, in order: V gene, J gene, D gene, clone size, CDR3 protein, CDR3 DNA. The D gene is left open where the match is weak. A row's size may be missing; if present it is once, few, many or a size class.

TRBV25-1	TRBJ2-3	NA	NA	CASSDPRGFTDTQYF	TGTGCCAGCAGTGATCCTAGGGGCTTCACAGATACGCAGTATTTT
TRBV7-2	TRBJ2-1	NA	NA	CASSLGSGVAANEQFF	TGTGCCAGCAGCTTAGGGTCGGGGGTAGCGGCGAATGAGCAGTTCTTC
TRBV7-2	TRBJ2-1	NA	NA	CASSLSGRVPATEQFF	TGTGCCAGCAGCTTATCCGGTCGTGTACCGGCGACTGAGCAGTTCTTC
TRBV19	TRBJ2-7	TRBD2	NA	CASSPTRGDEQYF	TGTGCCAGTAGTCCGACCCGGGGGGACGAGCAGTACTTC
TRBV9	TRBJ1-3	TRBD1	NA	CASSARQGPSNTIYF	TGTGCCAGCAGCGCAAGACAGGGACCCTCAAACACCATATATTTT
TRBV24-1	TRBJ1-5	TRBD1	NA	CATLTGGPHQPQHF	TGTGCCACCTTGACAGGGGGGCCCCATCAGCCCCAGCATTTT
TRBV5-4	TRBJ1-3	NA	NA	CASSPYDTAINSGNTIYF	TGTGCCAGCAGCCCTTATGACACTGCGATTAACTCTGGAAACACCATATATTTT
TRBV10-3	TRBJ1-1	TRBD1	NA	CAIGDRAGNTEAFF	TGTGCCATCGGCGACAGGGCCGGGAACACTGAAGCTTTCTTT
TRBV4-3	TRBJ1-3	NA	NA	CASSQHREDTIYF	TGCGCCAGCAGCCAACACAGGGAGGACACCATATATTTT
TRBV12-3/TRBV12-4	TRBJ1-4	NA	NA	CASSLGGQLKLFF	TGTGCCAGCAGTTTAGGTGGACAGTTAAAACTGTTTTTT
TRBV25-1	TRBJ2-3	TRBD2	NA	CASRGTSGTGDRNTQYF	TGTGCCAGCAGGGGGACTAGCGGGACCGGGGACAGGAATACGCAGTATTTT
TRBV19	TRBJ1-2	TRBD1	NA	CASSIPGQADLTF	TGTGCCAGTAGTATACCGGGACAGGCAGATCTCACCTTC
TRBV7-9	TRBJ2-7	NA	once	CASSLGNSEQYF	TGTGCCAGCAGCTTAGGAAACAGCGAGCAGTACTTC
TRBV18	TRBJ1-5	TRBD1	NA	CASSPGTVNQPQHF	TGTGCCAGCTCACCCGGGACAGTGAATCAGCCCCAGCATTTT
TRBV9	TRBJ1-3	TRBD1	NA	CASSVKGAPGNTIYF	TGTGCCAGCAGCGTGAAGGGGGCGCCCGGAAACACCATATATTTT
TRBV6-5	TRBJ1-2	NA	NA	CASRLQVNYGYTF	TGTGCCAGCAGACTACAGGTTAACTATGGCTACACCTTC
TRBV13	TRBJ1-2	TRBD1	NA	CASSLRGTVNYGYTF	TGTGCCAGCAGCTTAAGAGGGACAGTTAACTATGGCTACACCTTC
TRBV9	TRBJ1-2	NA	NA	CASSGYGYTF	TGTGCCAGCAGCGGCTATGGCTACACCTTC
TRBV5-1	TRBJ1-2	TRBD1	NA	CASSDRGPNYGYTF	TGCGCCAGCAGTGACAGGGGGCCCAACTATGGCTACACCTTC
TRBV6-1	TRBJ1-1	TRBD1	NA	CASSELRPGQVTTNTEAFF	TGTGCCAGCAGTGAACTAAGACCAGGACAGGTGACAACGAACACTGAAGCTTTCTTT
TRBV27	TRBJ2-5	NA	NA	CASSFAAPGTQYF	TGTGCCAGCAGTTTCGCAGCTCCCGGGACCCAGTACTTC
TRBV7-6	TRBJ2-7	NA	NA	CASSSGREQYF	TGTGCCAGCAGCTCCGGGCGGGAGCAGTACTTC
TRBV19	TRBJ2-5	NA	NA	CASSIGGGRETQYF	TGTGCCAGTAGTATAGGGGGGGGCAGAGAGACCCAGTACTTC
TRBV19	TRBJ2-2	TRBD1	NA	CASSPQGVNTGELFF	TGTGCCAGTAGTCCCCAGGGGGTGAACACCGGGGAGCTGTTTTTT
TRBV27	TRBJ1-1	NA	NA	CASSFNLNTEAFF	TGTGCCAGCAGTTTTAACTTGAACACTGAAGCTTTCTTT
TRBV7-3	TRBJ2-5	TRBD2	NA	CASSLVAGAIEETQYF	TGTGCCAGCAGCTTGGTAGCGGGGGCCATCGAAGAGACCCAGTACTTC
TRBV27	TRBJ2-5	TRBD1	NA	CASSPTRDRGGETQYF	TGTGCCAGCAGTCCCACCCGGGACAGGGGAGGAGAGACCCAGTACTTC
TRBV19	TRBJ1-3	NA	NA	CASSTLWRDSGNTIYF	TGTGCCAGTAGTACCCTATGGAGGGACTCTGGAAACACCATATATTTT
TRBV2	TRBJ2-7	TRBD2	NA	CASSEPQRGASLYEQYF	TGTGCCAGCAGTGAACCCCAGCGGGGGGCCTCTCTCTACGAGCAGTACTTC
TRBV6-6	TRBJ2-3	TRBD2	NA	CAGRGGDTQYF	TGTGCGGGGAGGGGCGGCGATACGCAGTATTTT
TRBV12-3/TRBV12-4	TRBJ1-3	TRBD1	NA	CASRTGDTIYF	TGTGCCAGCAGGACAGGGGACACCATATATTTT